Each of the 20 T cell receptor beta chains below was sequenced from the same sample in a study of cytomegalovirus exposure and HLA in healthy donors. PCR amplification relied on 60 Vbeta primers (plus 13 Jbeta primers). TCRdb's table, derived via immunoSEQ multiplex PCR, lists solely in-frame clones and lacks some. This table has 150,000 or so clones, about 80% appearing once. The sample consisted of PBMCs. These receptors came from a woman between 40 and 55 years old in good health and CMV-seronegative.

This chain connects TRBV6-1 to TRBJ1-1; 7 bases line up with TRBD1. CDR3 length equals 14 residues. Trimming cost V 2 bases and J 11 bases; bases outside gene matches: 11. The V gene's germline CDR1 is MNHNS and CDR2 SASEGT. Here the CDR3 reads CASSELTGPALAFF. CDR3 DNA: TGTGCCAGCAGTGAACTGACAGGGCCCGCTCTGGCTTTCTTT.

The gene calls are TRBV7-2 and TRBJ2-1; 14 nucleotides line up with TRBD2. The CDR3 totals 15 residues. CDR1 is SGHTA and CDR2 is FQGNSA in the germline V gene. The V and J ends lost 4 bases and 9 bases, in that order; junction bases with no gene match: 5. The CDR3 sequence: CASSYGTSGGVEQFF. The CDR3 DNA follows: TGTGCCAGCAGCTACGGGACTAGCGGGGGAGTTGAGCAGTTCTTC.

The J gene is TRBJ1-1, the V gene TRBV29-1, with D uncertain. The CDR3 is 9 amino acids. Trimming stripped 3 bases from V and 8 bases from J, with 4 bases between. Germline V gene sequence: CDR1 SQVTM, CDR2 ANQGSEA. Here the CDR3 DNA reads TGCAGCGTTGATCAGGAAGCTTTCTTT. It translates to CSVDQEAFF.

This clone was found a few times. The chain recombines TRBV19 with TRBJ2-7; the match to TRBD1 covers 9 bases. The CDR3 covers 14 residues. Trimming took 4 bases from V and 6 from J; bases not matched to a gene: 7. The germline CDR1 and CDR2 sequences are LNHDA and SQIVND (reference sequence). The CDR3 reads CASSTRDRVSEQYF. The CDR3 nucleotides read TGTGCCAGTAGTACCCGGGACAGGGTCTCCGAGCAGTACTTC.

The V and J genes are TRBV7-2 and TRBJ1-2; D gene unclear. Germline V gives CDR1 SGHTA, CDR2 FQGNSA. This CDR3 is built from 15 residues. V lost 1 base, J lost 5 bases, and 14 bases lay in between. CDR3 in DNA: TGTGCCAGCAGCTTAGGGCTAGGCGTAGAGTATGGCTACACCTTC. It is translated as CASSLGLGVEYGYTF.

This sequence joins TRBV27 and TRBJ2-1; maybe TRBD1 (5 bases). The ends were cut back, 1 base at V and 4 bases at J, with 14 bases in the middle. CDR1 MNHEY and CDR2 SMNVEV come from the germline V gene (reference sequence). CDR3 length: 16 amino acids. CDR3 DNA sequence: TGTGCCAGCAGTTTATGGGGCGGTACTATGTACAATGAGCAGTTCTTC. Amino acid sequence: CASSLWGGTMYNEQFF.

This chain links TRBV19 with TRBJ1-5, with D possibly TRBD1 on 6 matching bases. V dropped 0 bases and J dropped 4 bases, with 10 bases sitting between them. The CDR3 consists of 15 residues. Germline V gene lookup returns CDR1 LNHDA and CDR2 SQIVND (reference sequence). The CDR3 DNA reads as TGTGCCAGTAGTATAGAGGGACACCTTAATCAGCCCCAGCATTTT. Translated: CASSIEGHLNQPQHF.

The V gene is TRBV7-3, the J gene TRBJ1-1; possible D gene TRBD1, 5 bases. V gave up 4 bases and J gave up 1 base, with 7 bases separating them. Looked up from germline, CDR1 is SGHTA and CDR2 is FQGTGA. The length of the CDR3 is 13 residues. CDR3 sequence (DNA): TGTGCCAGCAGCTCACAGGCGAACACTGAAGCTTTCTTT. Protein product: CASSSQANTEAFF. The variable domain in full, completed from reference TRBV7-3 and TRBJ1-1, reads GAGVSQTPSNKVTEKGKYVELRCDPISGHTALYWYRQSLGQGPEFLIYFQGTGAADDSGLPNDRFFAVRPEGSVSTLKIQRTERGDSAVYLCASSSQANTEAFFGQGTRLTVV.

This chain connects TRBV29-1 to TRBJ2-3, with 9 bases aligning to TRBD1. The germline V gene has CDR1 SQVTM and CDR2 ANQGSEA. This CDR3 region has 14 residues. Losses at the gene ends were 0 bases for V and 6 bases for J; bases not matched to a gene: 4. The CDR3 region is CSVEDTGGEDTQYF. The CDR3 DNA is TGCAGCGTTGAAGATACAGGGGGCGAGGATACGCAGTATTTT.

This rearrangement joins TRBV30 to TRBJ2-4; the D gene is possibly TRBD2 (6 bases). The V gene's germline CDR1 is GTSNPN and CDR2 SVGIG (reference sequence). The CDR3 runs 13 residues. Trimming stripped 1 base from V and 6 bases from J, with 10 bases between. CDR3 residues: CAWSAPGGNIQYF. In DNA form, the CDR3 reads TGTGCCTGGAGTGCCCCCGGGGGAAACATTCAGTACTTC. Full variable domain (outside the CDR3, taken from reference TRBV30 and TRBJ2-4): SQTIHQWPATLVQPVGSPLSLECTVEGTSNPNLYWYRQAAGRGLQLLFYSVGIGQISSEVPQNLSASRPQDRQFILSSKKLLLSDSGFYLCAWSAPGGNIQYFGAGTRLSVL.

The chain recombines TRBV7-3 with TRBJ2-1; 13 bases fit TRBD2. CDR1 and CDR2 from the germline V gene are SGHTA and FQGTGA. The CDR3 is made up of 14 amino acids. The junction had 2 bases not matched to a gene; V was cut back by 4 bases and J by 8 bases. CDR3 region: CASSYGLAGDEQFF. Here the CDR3 DNA reads TGTGCCAGCAGCTACGGACTAGCGGGAGATGAGCAGTTCTTC.

The chain is built from TRBV5-1 and TRBJ2-5; tentative D call: TRBD2 (6 bases). Germline assignment: CDR1 SGHRS and CDR2 YFSETQ. Deletions cut 0 bases from V and 1 base from J, with 10 bases between. The CDR3 is made up of 15 amino acids. CDR3 loop: CASSLDGGSQETQYF. CDR3 in DNA: TGCGCCAGCAGCTTGGACGGGGGATCCCAAGAGACCCAGTACTTC.

The V gene is TRBV6-1, the J gene TRBJ2-7, with a weak D call TRBD1 (5 bases). This CDR3 has 15 residues. Trimming pared 3 bases from V and 6 bases from J, leaving 18 bases between. Germline assignment: CDR1 MNHNS and CDR2 SASEGT. CDR3 protein: CASSDGHLGFSEQYF. DNA of the CDR3: TGTGCCAGCAGTGACGGACATCTGGGATTCTCCGAGCAGTACTTC.

The chain employs TRBV29-1 and TRBJ2-1; D might be TRBD2 (5 bases). Per germline, CDR1 SQVTM and CDR2 ANQGSEA. The length of the CDR3 is 14 residues. Deletions cut 3 bases from V and 0 bases from J, with 9 bases between. CDR3 nucleotide sequence: TGCAGCGTTGATGAACGGGGCTCCTACAATGAGCAGTTCTTC. Residues: CSVDERGSYNEQFF.

This chain joins TRBV7-3 and TRBJ2-7, with TRBD2 matching over 11 bases. J lost 6 bases, V lost 4 bases, and 8 bases had no gene match. CDR1 and CDR2 from the germline V gene are SGHTA and FQGTGA. CDR3 size: 15 residues. DNA for the CDR3: TGTGCCAGCAGCTCCATAGCGGGAGGGCCGTTCGAGCAGTACTTC. This codes for CASSSIAGGPFEQYF.

The sample holds one count of this clone. CDR3: CASSTDTSYEQYF. CDR3 in DNA: TGTGCCAGTAGTACGGACACCTCCTACGAGCAGTACTTC. The V call is TRBV19, the J call TRBJ2-7; tentative D call: TRBD1 (5 bases). This CDR3 region has 13 residues. Trimming pared 4 bases from V and 0 bases from J, leaving 7 bases between. Germline values: CDR1 LNHDA, CDR2 SQIVND (reference sequence).

This chain uses TRBV7-3 with TRBJ2-2; TRBD1 matches 11 bases. V gave up 5 bases and J gave up 7 bases; unmatched junction bases: 3. This CDR3 region has 14 residues. CDR1 SGHTA and CDR2 FQGTGA come from the germline V gene. The CDR3 DNA follows: TGTGCCAGCAGCCCGGACAGGGGGCACGGGGAGCTGTTTTTT. Protein: CASSPDRGHGELFF.

Points on this clone: Other DNA sequences in the sample encode the same CDR3. The CDR3 region is CASSPTGYEQYF. In DNA, the CDR3 is TGTGCCAGCAGCCCAACAGGGTACGAGCAGTACTTC. The chain links TRBV14 to TRBJ2-7; a possible D gene is TRBD1 (6 bases). In germline, CDR1 is SGHDN, CDR2 FVKESK. V shed 4 bases and J shed 4 bases, with 8 bases lying between them. CDR3 length: 12 residues.

In its sample, this clone was seen once. The chain uses TRBV28 and TRBJ1-4; TRBD1 agrees at 7 bases. Germline V gives CDR1 MDHEN, CDR2 SYDVKM. Unmatched junction bases numbered 7, after V lost 6 bases and J lost 3 bases. The CDR3 is 15 residues long. The CDR3 sequence is CASSLTGASNEKLFF. Here the CDR3 DNA reads TGTGCCAGCAGCCTCACAGGGGCATCTAATGAAAAACTGTTTTTT.

The J gene is TRBJ1-2, the V gene TRBV7-2; 7 nucleotides agree with TRBD1. The CDR3 loop spans 13 amino acids. Germline CDR1 SGHTA, CDR2 FQGNSA. V lost 5 bases to trimming and J lost 10 bases; unmatched junction nucleotides: 10. This chain's CDR3 is CASSGSGQTSYTF. Here the CDR3 DNA reads TGTGCCAGCAGCGGATCGGGACAGACTTCCTACACCTTC.